This TCR beta chain stems from a study of glioma-infiltrating T cells (dated by TCRdb to the mid-2010s). For context, the study as a whole: The study sequenced TCR alpha- and beta-chain repertoires from glioma tissue, from non-neoplastic brain tissue and from matched peripheral blood mononuclear cells. To measure divergence between tissue and blood T-cell populations, each tissue-infiltrating repertoire was compared with the peripheral blood repertoire of the same patient. The paired cohort was made up of three low-grade glioma patients, eight or nine primary glioblastoma patients and three non-glioma patients who contributed non-neoplastic brain tissue. The study at large found these results: VJ-independent divergence between tissue and blood was below expectation in non-neoplastic patients but above expectation in all gliomas, especially low-grade gliomas. The group comparisons were based on small numbers of patients: three non-neoplastic, three low-grade glioma and several glioblastoma patients. Only a very small number of CDR3 sequences turned up in both tissue and blood, a result put down to high CDR3 diversity combined with limited sampling.

TCR alpha and beta CDR3 regions were amplified with the iRepertoire nested amplicon-rescue multiplex PCR (arm-PCR) platform from RNA. For one-step reverse transcription and amplification, about 95-400 ng of tissue mRNA or PBMC total RNA was used as input. Following bead purification, Illumina adapters were added through a secondary multiplex PCR, and the libraries were then gel-purified between 200 and 400 bp. Demultiplexing relied on internal 6-nucleotide barcodes carried by the libraries. Sequencing of libraries was performed on an Illumina MiSeq with 2x220 or 2x250 nucleotide paired-end reads. Under the source paper's analysis protocol: Paired reads were merged using FLASH 1.2.11 and were aligned to the GRCh37 human genome using BWA-MEM, after which TRA and TRB reads were extracted. For V and J assignment, an IMGT-derived reference of cassette sequences and CDR3 motifs that included pseudogenes was used. Three-frame translation of reads was performed, and productive CDR3s were defined as those with a C...FGXG motif and no stop codons. Clonotypes were defined as unique combinations of V-J cassette pair and CDR3 amino acid sequence. Reads were filtered by Hamming distance, thresholded by each sample's sequence error rate in mapped regions. TCRdb passed the public sequencing reads through fastp at Q25 and MiXCR, retaining productive beta sequences. Each CDR3 protein appears once, grouped with its most common genes and DNA. The V and J calls follow TCRdb's processing rather than the paper's. The sample table holds about 130,000 distinct CDR3 sequences, of which roughly a quarter were seen once. The ten largest clones add up to around a quarter of the sample.

This clonotype came up many times. Which antigen it targets is not known. No clone much larger than this one lies a single base away; base qualities are absent. The receptor's source is a human donor with low-grade glioma or glioblastoma, undergoing nonglioma brain surgery, or in good health (not recorded which). The material sequenced was glioma tissue, nonneoplastic brain tissue, or PBMCs (not recorded which).

The CDR3 amino acid sequence is: CATRYDQYNSPLHF. In nucleotide form, the sequence is TGTGCCACCAGATACGACCAGTATAATTCACCCCTCCACTTT. The rearrangement joined TRBV6-1 to TRBJ1-6, with no confidently assigned D gene. The germline V gene specifies MNHNS as CDR1 and SASEGT as CDR2. V lost 10 bases and J lost 4 bases; the stretch between them is 14 bases long. Reading from cysteine to phenylalanine, the CDR3 counts 14 amino acids. The DNA shown is the 42-base CDR3, in frame from base 1.